This passage covers 26 T cell receptor beta chains from one sample sequenced in a study of blood T cell repertoires in COVID-19. Clones were sequenced by immunoSEQ multiplex PCR, and TCRdb holds only the in-frame ones, with some missing. The top ten hold around 1.1% of the sample, which has about 300,000 clones, about nine tenths seen once. What was sequenced was PBMCs or T cells enriched from blood (not recorded which). The source of these receptors is a woman aged 30 to 39 who had recovered from COVID-19.

This chain joins TRBV11-2 and TRBJ2-7; 10 nucleotides align to TRBD1. Trimming removed 5 bases from V and 5 bases from J; junction bases left unmatched: 6. CDR1 SGHAT and CDR2 FQNNGV come from the germline V gene. The CDR3 runs 14 residues. The chain's CDR3 is CASSRTGGRDEQYF. CDR3 nucleotides: TGTGCCAGCAGCCGGACAGGGGGTCGGGACGAGCAGTACTTC. Looking up the rest from reference TRBV11-2 and TRBJ2-7 gives the full variable domain: EAGVAQSPRYKIIEKRQSVAFWCNPISGHATLYWYQQILGQGPKLLIQFQNNGVVDDSQLPKDRFSAERLKGVDSTLKIQPAKLEDSAVYLCASSRTGGRDEQYFGPGTRLTVT.

V and J are TRBV5-5 and TRBJ1-6; no reliable D call. Germline V lookup: CDR1 SGHKS, CDR2 YYEKEE (reference sequence). V lost 4 bases and J lost 4, with 12 bases in between. The CDR3 has 15 amino acids. The CDR3 protein is CASSSLGVYNSPLHF. The CDR3 DNA is TGTGCCAGCAGCAGCCTGGGAGTATATAATTCACCCCTCCACTTT.

This clone showed up just once. This chain connects TRBV7-2 to TRBJ2-7; 8 positions agree with TRBD1. The J segment lost 0 bases and the V segment lost 5 bases, leaving 6 bases of the junction unmatched. Germline CDR1 reads SGHTA; CDR2 reads FQGNSA. The CDR3 consists of 15 residues. The CDR3 nucleotides read TGTGCCAGCAGCGAGGGACAGGCCCACTCCTACGAGCAGTACTTC. As protein: CASSEGQAHSYEQYF.

The chain couples TRBV19 to TRBJ1-5; no clear D. Germline CDR1 and CDR2: LNHDA and SQIVND (reference sequence). This CDR3 is 15 amino acids long. V was trimmed by 3 bases and J by 0 bases, leaving 9 bases between them. Here the CDR3 reads CASSMGGNSNQPQHF. CDR3 bases: TGTGCCAGTAGTATGGGAGGGAATAGCAATCAGCCCCAGCATTTT.

The chain uses TRBV6-5 and TRBJ1-1; a weak D match, TRBD1 (5 bases). The V gene's germline CDR1 is MNHEY and CDR2 SVGAGI. Trimming removed 6 bases at V and 5 bases at J, with 13 bases between. There are 13 residues in the CDR3. CDR3 loop: CASSFGGETEAFF. DNA for the CDR3: TGTGCCAGCAGCTTCGGAGGGGAAACTGAAGCTTTCTTT.

The chain is built from TRBV28 and TRBJ2-7, with 11 bases matching TRBD2. The germline V gene has CDR1 MDHEN and CDR2 SYDVKM. Trimming cost V 6 bases and J 0 bases; bases outside gene matches: 4. This CDR3 is built from 15 residues. The CDR3 DNA sequence: TGTGCCAGCAGCCCAACTAGCGGGAGCTCCTACGAGCAGTACTTC. Translating it yields CASSPTSGSSYEQYF.

The chain couples TRBV28 to TRBJ1-5; 8 positions agree with TRBD1. The CDR3 has 15 amino acids. With V trimmed by 3 bases and J by 3 bases, 4 bases remained unmatched. CDR1 MDHEN and CDR2 SYDVKM come from the germline V gene. CDR3 protein: CASSLGQVINQPQHF. The CDR3 DNA sequence: TGTGCCAGCAGTTTGGGACAGGTGATCAATCAGCCCCAGCATTTT.

This CDR3 is CGHVGRNSYEQYF. Here the CDR3 DNA reads TGTGGGCACGTGGGTCGGAACAGCTACGAGCAGTACTTC. The gene calls are TRBV28 and TRBJ2-7; D is ambiguous. The CDR3 length is 13 residues. Germline lookup yields CDR1 MDHEN and CDR2 SYDVKM.

The V call is TRBV7-9, the J call TRBJ2-3; 8 bases are shared with TRBD1. The V gene's germline CDR1 is SEHNR and CDR2 FQNEAQ (reference sequence). J lost 3 bases, V lost 5 bases, and 19 bases had no gene match. This CDR3 spans 19 amino acids. This CDR3 reads CASSRLQGVVLGGTDTQYF. DNA for the CDR3: TGTGCCAGCAGCCGACTACAGGGGGTCGTTTTGGGAGGTACAGATACGCAGTATTTT.

The chain recombines TRBV6-5 with TRBJ2-1; a weak D match, TRBD2 (6 bases). Trimming shortened V by 7 bases and J by 4 bases, and 14 bases separated the two germline ends. Germline CDR1 reads MNHEY; CDR2 reads SVGAGI. The CDR3 runs to 14 residues. The CDR3 sequence is CASNPAGIYNEQFF. The CDR3 coding sequence is TGTGCCAGCAATCCCGCGGGGATATACAATGAGCAGTTCTTC.

This chain connects TRBV4-2 to TRBJ2-3, with 15 bases fitting TRBD2. The CDR3 spans 19 residues. Germline V gene lookup returns CDR1 LGHNA and CDR2 YNFKEQ. The V gene end was trimmed by 1 base and the J gene end by 1 base; junction bases not matched to a gene: 6. The CDR3 region is CASSQVGLAGGRGTDTQYF. CDR3 DNA sequence: TGTGCCAGCAGCCAAGTCGGACTAGCGGGAGGGAGGGGCACAGATACGCAGTATTTT.

The CDR3 coding sequence is TGTGCCAGCAGCCCCGACAGGGTATCGACTAATGAAAAACTGTTTTTT. It specifies CASSPDRVSTNEKLFF. The rearrangement links TRBV14 to TRBJ1-4, with 7 bases matching TRBD1. Trimming cost V 4 bases and J 2 bases; bases outside gene matches: 7. This CDR3 is built from 16 residues. CDR1 and CDR2 (germline): SGHDN, FVKESK.

V is TRBV4-3 and J is TRBJ1-5, with D perhaps TRBD1 (5 bases). The CDR3 is made up of 15 amino acids. Germline V CDR1 and CDR2: LGHNA, YSLEER. V gave up 0 bases and J gave up 2 bases, with 8 bases separating them. The CDR3 is CASSQEVRGNQPQHF. In DNA form, the CDR3 reads TGCGCCAGCAGCCAAGAGGTCAGGGGCAATCAGCCCCAGCATTTT.

The chain joins TRBV13 to TRBJ2-7, with D perhaps TRBD2 (6 bases). Germline lookup yields CDR1 PRHDT and CDR2 FYEKMQ (reference sequence). CDR3 length equals 15 residues. Trimming left V 6 bases short and J 4 bases short, with 19 bases between. The CDR3 sequence: CASSSVPGVGYEQYF. CDR3 bases: TGTGCCAGCAGTTCCGTTCCGGGGGTCGGGTACGAGCAGTACTTC. The variable domain in full, with the rest retrieved from reference TRBV13 and TRBJ2-7, is AAGVIQSPRHLIKEKRETATLKCYPIPRHDTVYWYQQGPGQDPQFLISFYEKMQSDKGSIPDRFSAQQFSDYHSELNMSSLELGDSALYFCASSSVPGVGYEQYFGPGTRLTVT.

The rearrangement links TRBV3-1 (or the pseudogene TRBV3-2) to TRBJ1-2; 9 nucleotides match TRBD1. Unmatched junction bases numbered 9, after V lost 6 bases and J lost 4 bases. CDR3 length equals 15 residues. The germline gives CDR1 LGHDT, CDR2 YNNKEL (reference sequence). DNA for the CDR3: TGTGCCAGCAGTCCTGCTACAGGGGGCTTCTATGGCTACACCTTC. This sequence encodes CASSPATGGFYGYTF.

The genes are TRBV27 and TRBJ1-1; D gene unclear. The CDR3 totals 14 residues. CDR1 and CDR2 from the germline V gene are MNHEY and SMNVEV (reference sequence). Trimming removed 5 bases from V and 1 base from J, with 11 bases in between. The DNA for the CDR3 is TGTGCCAGCAGTCCAACAGTTCCGAACACTGAAGCTTTCTTT. Translation: CASSPTVPNTEAFF.

The chain combines TRBV19 with TRBJ1-1, with D possibly matching TRBD1 (6 bases). The CDR3 sequence is 14 residues long. The germline V gene has CDR1 LNHDA and CDR2 SQIVND (reference sequence). V was clipped by 6 bases and J by 4 bases, with 15 bases between them. The CDR3 nucleotides read TGTGCCAGTAGCCCTACTACAGGGAGCACTGAAGCTTTCTTT. Residues: CASSPTTGSTEAFF.

The chain carries TRBV29-1 and TRBJ1-3; D is undetermined. The CDR3 extends over 13 amino acids. CDR1 SQVTM and CDR2 ANQGSEA come from the germline V gene. Deletions cut 4 bases from V and 0 bases from J, with 7 bases between. Written as DNA, the CDR3 is TGCAGCGTTGTCGAGAACTCTGGAAACACCATATATTTT. It yields the protein CSVVENSGNTIYF.

The genes are TRBV10-3 and TRBJ2-7, with 7 bases that match TRBD1. The germline CDR1 and CDR2 sequences are ENHRY and SYGVKD. The CDR3 is made up of 12 amino acids. Trimming at V came to 7 bases and at J to 3 bases, leaving 3 bases not matched to a gene. The CDR3 DNA sequence: TGTGCCATCATGGGACAGAACTACGAGCAGTACTTC. It encodes CAIMGQNYEQYF.

The chain links TRBV2 to TRBJ1-2; D gene unclear. Trimming left V 2 bases short and J 7 bases short, with 17 bases between. The CDR3 is 15 amino acids. The germline gives CDR1 SNHLY, CDR2 FYNNEI. The CDR3 spells CASSELRVVDGGYTF. The CDR3 coding sequence is TGTGCCAGCAGTGAATTACGGGTTGTCGATGGTGGCTACACCTTC.

CDR3 nucleotides: TGTGCCAGCAGCCCTGGCGGCTACAATGAGCAGTTCTTC. Translation: CASSPGGYNEQFF. V is TRBV7-6 and J is TRBJ2-1; D is unclear. Germline CDR1 is SGHVS and CDR2 is FNYEAQ. Trimming took off 5 bases at V and 3 bases at J, with 8 bases between the two ends. The CDR3 length is 13 residues.

The V call is TRBV20-1, the J call TRBJ2-7, with TRBD2 as a possible D gene (6 bases). CDR1 is DFQATT and CDR2 is SNEGSKA in the germline V gene (reference sequence). This CDR3 has 11 residues. Trimming left V 4 bases short and J 5 bases short, with 9 bases between. In DNA form, the CDR3 reads TGCAGTGCTATACCGGGGGACGAGCAGTACTTC. Residues: CSAIPGDEQYF.

The chain is built from TRBV5-4 and TRBJ2-2, with D perhaps matching TRBD1 (5 bases). The germline V and J ends were trimmed by 6 bases and 2 bases, with 8 bases remaining between them. Germline V gives CDR1 SGHNT, CDR2 YYREEE (reference sequence). This CDR3 is 13 amino acids long. The DNA of the CDR3 is TGTGCCAGCAAAACAGGAAACACCGGGGAGCTGTTTTTT. Translating it yields CASKTGNTGELFF.

The rearrangement joins TRBV29-1 to TRBJ2-2; possibly TRBD1 for D (6 bases). Germline V gives CDR1 SQVTM, CDR2 ANQGSEA. V was trimmed by 2 bases and J by 6 bases, leaving 16 bases between them. This CDR3 spans 15 amino acids. The CDR3 protein is CSVELRGAFSGELFF. CDR3 DNA sequence: TGCAGCGTTGAACTCAGGGGCGCTTTTTCCGGGGAGCTGTTTTTT.

Here the CDR3 reads CASSPGSGNTEAFF. The DNA of the CDR3 is TGTGCCAGCAGCCCCGGATCGGGGAACACTGAAGCTTTCTTT. The chain recombines TRBV9 with TRBJ1-1; D is undetermined. V lost 4 bases and J 1 base, leaving 11 bases between the germline ends. Germline loops: CDR1 SGDLS, CDR2 YYNGEE. The CDR3 is 14 amino acids.

This chain connects TRBV7-8 to TRBJ2-1, with 12 bases lining up with TRBD2. The J segment lost 7 bases and the V segment lost 5 bases, leaving 9 bases of the junction unmatched. This CDR3 has 16 amino acids. Germline CDR1 and CDR2: SGHVS and FQNEAQ. This CDR3 reads CASSASTSGRGNEQFF. The DNA of the CDR3 is TGTGCCAGCAGCGCGTCGACTAGCGGGAGAGGAAATGAGCAGTTCTTC.